This entry lists 30 T cell receptor beta chains sequenced from one sample in a study of technical replicates of blood from a few donors (dated by TCRdb to about 2017). Receptor libraries were prepared by the immunoSEQ multiplex PCR assay. This is the immuneACCESS table as TCRdb keeps it, with only in-frame sequences that have V and J called. A part of the clones is gone; compared with another copy, unresolved V genes explain less than half, and the rest is unexplained. The sample table records under 85,000 clones; around 97% of these occur just once. Jointly, the top ten make up 0.2% to 0.25% of the sample. Specimen: T cells isolated from PBMCs. These receptors were taken from a human donor in good health.

CDR3 loop: CASSGNSALETQYF. CDR3 nucleotide sequence: TGTGCCAGCAGTGGTAATAGCGCCCTAGAGACCCAGTACTTC. The V call is TRBV2, the J call TRBJ2-5, with D perhaps matching TRBD2 (5 bases). The germline V gene encodes CDR1 SNHLY and CDR2 FYNNEI. The V end lost 4 bases, the J end lost 4 bases, and 13 bases lay between the germline ends. CDR3 length: 14 amino acids.

The chain is built from TRBV7-2 and TRBJ1-6; a weak D match, TRBD1 (6 bases). Germline CDR1 is SGHTA and CDR2 is FQGNSA. Between the trimmed V and J ends, which lost 1 base and 8 bases, there was a span of 15 bases. The CDR3 runs 16 residues. CDR3 loop: CASSLVVDSRYSPLHF. The CDR3 DNA sequence: TGTGCCAGCAGCTTAGTAGTGGACAGCCGTTATTCACCCCTCCACTTT.

V and J are TRBV10-1 and TRBJ1-1; D perhaps matches TRBD1 (5 bases). The germline V gene encodes CDR1 WNHNN and CDR2 SYGVQD (reference sequence). The CDR3 spans 15 residues. Trimming stripped 2 bases from V and 3 bases from J, with 13 bases between. This CDR3 reads CASSETQGLHTEAFF. Written as DNA, the CDR3 is TGCGCCAGCAGTGAGACGCAGGGTTTACACACTGAAGCTTTCTTT.

The chain is built from TRBV11-2 and TRBJ2-7; TRBD1 aligns across 8 bases. This CDR3 contains 16 residues. The trim removed 5 bases at V and 2 bases at J, leaving 11 bases unmatched. Germline CDR1 SGHAT, CDR2 FQNNGV. The CDR3 here is CASSPSDGTGTYEQYF. CDR3 DNA: TGTGCCAGCAGCCCTTCCGACGGGACAGGTACCTACGAGCAGTACTTC.

V gene TRBV29-1 combines with J gene TRBJ2-3; 8 positions agree with TRBD1. The CDR3 sequence is 13 residues long. Germline CDR1 reads SQVTM; CDR2 reads ANQGSEA. The V gene end was trimmed by 3 bases and the J gene end by 6 bases; junction bases not matched to a gene: 5. The CDR3 nucleotides are TGCAGCGTTGAGGGGGACAGGCTTGATACGCAGTATTTT. Translating gives CSVEGDRLDTQYF.

CDR3 DNA sequence: TGCGCCAGCAGCTTGGTAGGGACTAGTAAATCAACAGATACGCAGTATTTT. Amino acids: CASSLVGTSKSTDTQYF. The chain has TRBV5-1 and TRBJ2-3, with 8 positions matching TRBD2. This CDR3 region has 17 residues. V gave up 0 bases and J gave up 3 bases; unmatched junction bases: 9. Germline assignment: CDR1 SGHRS and CDR2 YFSETQ.

This rearrangement joins TRBV6-1 to TRBJ1-2; the match to TRBD1 covers 8 bases. The CDR3 has 14 amino acids. Trimming cost V 1 base and J 8 bases; bases outside gene matches: 6. The germline V gene has CDR1 MNHNS and CDR2 SASEGT. This CDR3 reads CASSEGQGARGYTF. CDR3 coding DNA: TGTGCCAGCAGTGAAGGTCAGGGGGCAAGGGGCTACACCTTC.

The J gene is TRBJ2-7, the V gene TRBV5-6, with D possibly being TRBD1 (5 bases). This CDR3 is 14 amino acids long. The V gene's germline CDR1 is SGHDT and CDR2 YYEEEE. Trimming pared 1 base from V and 2 bases from J, leaving 10 bases between. The CDR3 coding sequence is TGTGCCAGCAGCTTGACCAGGGCTACCTACGAGCAGTACTTC. Encoded protein: CASSLTRATYEQYF.

This chain uses TRBV29-1 with TRBJ2-1, with TRBD2 identical over 8 bases. CDR3 length: 14 residues. From germline, CDR1 is SQVTM and CDR2 ANQGSEA. J gave up 1 base and V 6 bases, and 5 bases lay outside the gene matches. CDR3 coding DNA: TGCAGCGTAGCGGGAGTCATATCCTACAATGAGCAGTTCTTC. Protein product: CSVAGVISYNEQFF.

The chain links TRBV5-1 to TRBJ2-2; 8 bases map to TRBD1. The CDR3 has 17 amino acids. The V gene end was trimmed by 1 base and the J gene end by 6 bases; junction bases not matched to a gene: 11. Germline-derived CDR1 and CDR2 are SGHRS and YFSETQ. As DNA, the CDR3 is TGCGCCAGCAGCTTGTCTAGGAGGACAGGGCAATCCGGGGAGCTGTTTTTT. The encoded protein is CASSLSRRTGQSGELFF.

The V and J genes are TRBV5-1 and TRBJ2-3; 12 bases match TRBD2. J gave up 5 bases and V 5 bases, and 6 bases lay outside the gene matches. Looked up from germline, CDR1 is SGHRS and CDR2 is YFSETQ. CDR3 length: 15 amino acids. The CDR3 DNA reads TGCGCCAGCAGTGAGACTAGCGGGGGTGGAGATACGCAGTATTTT. Translating gives CASSETSGGGDTQYF.

This clone was counted a single time. This sequence joins TRBV5-1 and TRBJ2-7, with 7 bases identical to TRBD2. J was trimmed by 3 bases and V by 4 bases; bases with no gene match: 7. In germline, CDR1 is SGHRS, CDR2 YFSETQ. CDR3 size: 14 residues. The CDR3 sequence: CASSHGTIGYEQYF. CDR3 nucleotide sequence: TGCGCCAGCAGCCATGGGACTATTGGCTACGAGCAGTACTTC.

The chain links TRBV6-6 to TRBJ2-3; 9 bases line up with TRBD2. The J segment lost 4 bases and the V segment lost 5 bases, leaving 4 bases of the junction unmatched. The CDR3 extends over 14 amino acids. In germline, CDR1 is MNHNY, CDR2 SVGAGI (reference sequence). CDR3 nucleotides: TGTGCCAGCAGTAGGGGACTAGCTTCAGATACGCAGTATTTT. The encoded protein is CASSRGLASDTQYF.

This chain uses TRBV5-1 with TRBJ2-5; TRBD2 agrees at 9 bases. Germline V lookup: CDR1 SGHRS, CDR2 YFSETQ. V lost 0 bases and J lost 2; bases outside the gene matches: 5. CDR3 length: 16 amino acids. DNA for the CDR3: TGCGCCAGCAGCTTGGGGGCGGGAGGGGGTCAAGAGACCCAGTACTTC. This encodes CASSLGAGGGQETQYF.

The chain couples TRBV9 to TRBJ1-1; tentatively, D is TRBD1 (6 bases). The V end lost 0 bases, the J end lost 0 bases, and 9 bases lay between the germline ends. Germline lookup yields CDR1 SGDLS and CDR2 YYNGEE. The CDR3 covers 15 residues. In DNA, the CDR3 is TGTGCCAGCAGCGTAGCTGGGGGCTTGAACACTGAAGCTTTCTTT. It is translated as CASSVAGGLNTEAFF.

The CDR3: CASSLARQTRAGNTIYF. The CDR3 DNA sequence: TGTGCCAGCAGCTTAGCCAGGCAGACCCGCGCGGGAAACACCATATATTTT. The V gene is TRBV7-8, the J gene TRBJ1-3; D remains unclear. Germline values: CDR1 SGHVS, CDR2 FQNEAQ. Trimming removed 0 bases at V and 4 bases at J, with 16 bases between. This CDR3 is built from 17 residues.

The V call is TRBV2, the J call TRBJ1-2; the match to TRBD1 covers 7 bases. The germline gives CDR1 SNHLY, CDR2 FYNNEI. J lost 8 bases, V lost 6 bases, and 9 bases had no gene match. The CDR3 runs 13 residues. CDR3: CASSTDRDGGYTF. CDR3 nucleotides: TGTGCCAGCAGCACAGACAGGGACGGAGGCTACACCTTC.

The chain combines TRBV28 with TRBJ1-3, with TRBD1 matching over 9 bases. V shed 2 bases, J shed 3 bases, and the junction held 2 bases outside the gene matches. The CDR3 extends over 15 amino acids. The V gene's germline CDR1 is MDHEN and CDR2 SYDVKM. The CDR3 DNA reads TGTGCCAGCAGTTTAGGGACAGGGATTGGAAACACCATATATTTT. Its translation: CASSLGTGIGNTIYF. Full variable domain (missing parts from reference TRBV28 and TRBJ1-3): DVKVTQSSRYLVKRTGEKVFLECVQDMDHENMFWYRQDPGLGLRLIYFSYDVKMKEKGDIPEGYSVSREKKERFSLILESASTNQTSMYLCASSLGTGIGNTIYFGEGSWLTVV.

This clone has only a few counts. This chain links TRBV7-9 with TRBJ2-2, with TRBD2 identical over 8 bases. The CDR3 has 16 amino acids. Germline trimming cut 7 bases from V and 5 bases from J; bases unmatched to any gene: 12. Germline V gene sequence: CDR1 SEHNR, CDR2 FQNEAQ (reference sequence). CDR3 in DNA: TGTGCCAGCACCCCACGAGCGGGAGCGGAAACCGGGGAGCTGTTTTTT. Its translation is CASTPRAGAETGELFF. Together with reference TRBV7-9 and TRBJ2-2, the CDR3 gives the full variable domain: DTGVSQNPRHKITKRGQNVTFRCDPISEHNRLYWYRQTLGQGPEFLTYFQNEAQLEKSRLLSDRFSAERPKGSFSTLEIQRTEQGDSAMYLCASTPRAGAETGELFFGEGSRLTVL.

This chain links TRBV2 with TRBJ2-7; D is unresolved. V shed 8 bases and J shed 0 bases, with 8 bases lying between them. The CDR3 loop spans 12 amino acids. The germline V gene encodes CDR1 SNHLY and CDR2 FYNNEI. The CDR3 here is CASFLNSYEQYF. The CDR3 DNA follows: TGTGCCAGCTTTTTAAACTCCTACGAGCAGTACTTC. Complete variable domain (other parts from reference TRBV2 and TRBJ2-7): EPEVTQTPSHQVTQMGQEVILRCVPISNHLYFYWYRQILGQKVEFLVSFYNNEISEKSEIFDDQFSVERPDGSNFTLKIRSTKLEDSAMYFCASFLNSYEQYFGPGTRLTVT.

V gene TRBV5-1 combines with J gene TRBJ1-5; no definite D call. Germline loops: CDR1 SGHRS, CDR2 YFSETQ. The V end was cut by 3 bases, the J end by 0 bases, with 10 bases between. The CDR3 length is 15 residues. The CDR3 nucleotides read TGCGCCAGCAGCTCCCTCGGTCATAGCAATCAGCCCCAGCATTTT. It encodes CASSSLGHSNQPQHF.

The CDR3 region is CASSVASGLSGGYEQYF. CDR3 bases: TGCGCCAGCAGCGTAGCCTCGGGACTCTCGGGGGGCTACGAGCAGTACTTC. This chain joins TRBV5-1 and TRBJ2-7; 7 bases are shared with TRBD2. Germline CDR1 and CDR2: SGHRS and YFSETQ. V lost 4 bases to trimming and J lost 3 bases; unmatched junction nucleotides: 16. There are 17 residues in the CDR3.

The chain joins TRBV6-1 to TRBJ2-7, with 7 bases fitting TRBD1. Germline V CDR1 and CDR2: MNHNS, SASEGT. V gave up 7 bases and J gave up 5 bases; unmatched junction bases: 5. This CDR3 is built from 12 residues. The CDR3 is CASKDRVDEQYF. The CDR3 DNA reads as TGTGCCAGCAAAGACAGGGTCGACGAGCAGTACTTC.

V is TRBV6-5 and J is TRBJ2-7; 11 nucleotides match TRBD1. Germline CDR1 is MNHEY and CDR2 is SVGAGI. Trimming cost V 2 bases and J 3 bases; bases outside gene matches: 3. This CDR3 contains 15 residues. This CDR3 is CASSYAGQGVYEQYF. For the CDR3, the DNA is TGTGCCAGCAGTTACGCGGGACAGGGGGTCTACGAGCAGTACTTC.

The chain has TRBV6-1 and TRBJ2-1, with 8 nucleotides matching TRBD2. V was clipped by 6 bases and J by 9 bases; unmatched bases: 13. Germline V CDR1 and CDR2: MNHNS, SASEGT. CDR3 length: 15 residues. Written as DNA, the CDR3 is TGTGCCAGCAGGGCACAGGGACTAGGCGTTGGTGAGCAGTTCTTC. Protein sequence: CASRAQGLGVGEQFF.

The chain joins TRBV7-3 to TRBJ2-1, with TRBD1 identical over 8 bases. The V segment lost 4 bases and the J segment 6 bases; nucleotides outside the gene matches: 2. Looked up from germline, CDR1 is SGHTA and CDR2 is FQGTGA. The CDR3 runs to 13 residues. Written as DNA, the CDR3 is TGTGCCAGCAGCTCCACAGGGGGCAATGAGCAGTTCTTC. It translates to CASSSTGGNEQFF.

The CDR3 region is CASRLSGGVYEQYF. Written as DNA, the CDR3 is TGTGCCAGCAGATTATCAGGGGGCGTCTACGAGCAGTACTTC. The rearrangement links TRBV11-2 to TRBJ2-7; TRBD1 matches at 8 bases. The V and J ends lost 6 bases and 3 bases, in that order; junction bases with no gene match: 7. The CDR3 is 14 residues long. CDR1 is SGHAT and CDR2 is FQNNGV in the germline V gene.

The chain combines TRBV28 with TRBJ2-3; D is undetermined. Trimming took 4 bases from V and 4 from J, leaving 3 bases between them. Per germline, CDR1 MDHEN and CDR2 SYDVKM. The CDR3 sequence is 11 residues long. The chain's CDR3 is CASSSSDTQYF. The DNA of the CDR3 is TGTGCCAGCAGTTCCTCAGATACGCAGTATTTT. Using reference TRBV28 and TRBJ2-3 for the parts outside the CDR3, the full variable domain is DVKVTQSSRYLVKRTGEKVFLECVQDMDHENMFWYRQDPGLGLRLIYFSYDVKMKEKGDIPEGYSVSREKKERFSLILESASTNQTSMYLCASSSSDTQYFGPGTRLTVL.

A single count supports this clone. The genes are TRBV2 and TRBJ2-7, with D possibly TRBD1 on 5 matching bases. V lost 2 bases and J 4 bases, leaving 15 bases between the germline ends. The CDR3 loop spans 15 amino acids. Germline V gene lookup returns CDR1 SNHLY and CDR2 FYNNEI. This CDR3 is CASSELRVNRYEQYF. The CDR3 nucleotides are TGTGCCAGCAGTGAACTCAGGGTAAACCGATACGAGCAGTACTTC.

V and J are TRBV5-4 and TRBJ1-2; D not certain. Germline CDR1 and CDR2: SGHNT and YYREEE (reference sequence). Trimming left V 0 bases short and J 4 bases short, with 7 bases between. CDR3 size: 13 residues. CDR3 amino acids: CASSLDSVYGYTF. CDR3 nucleotide sequence: TGTGCCAGCAGCTTGGACAGTGTCTATGGCTACACCTTC.